This TCR beta chain was captured in a study of long-term antiretroviral therapy in people with HIV. Regarding the study as a whole: Clones with expansion before ART led the repertoire at all time points. Participants lacked recorded data on ART adherence, viral resistance or therapy changes.

Worth noting for this clone: No antigen is known for it.

An immunoSEQ assay, version v3.0, was performed at survey level. The repertoire was sequenced with immunoSEQ multiplex PCR; TCRdb's copy has only in-frame clones and lacks some. This table has about 14,000 clones, 70% to 90% appearing once. Each contributor possessed a minimum of one pre-ART and a minimum of two post-ART PBMC samples. The clonotype was recovered from a man between 35 and 55 years old with HIV. The sample consisted of unsorted PBMCs, taken 6.2 years after starting antiretroviral therapy.

The CDR3 reads CASSPKTSGEAGEQFF. The DNA for the CDR3 is TGCGCCAGCAGCCCTAAGACTAGCGGGGAAGCCGGTGAGCAGTTCTTC. The V and J genes are TRBV5-1 and TRBJ2-1; 11 nucleotides align to TRBD2. CDR3 length equals 16 residues. With 4 bases clipped from V and 9 bases from J, the junction kept 12 bases outside the gene matches. Germline assignment: CDR1 SGHRS and CDR2 YFSETQ.